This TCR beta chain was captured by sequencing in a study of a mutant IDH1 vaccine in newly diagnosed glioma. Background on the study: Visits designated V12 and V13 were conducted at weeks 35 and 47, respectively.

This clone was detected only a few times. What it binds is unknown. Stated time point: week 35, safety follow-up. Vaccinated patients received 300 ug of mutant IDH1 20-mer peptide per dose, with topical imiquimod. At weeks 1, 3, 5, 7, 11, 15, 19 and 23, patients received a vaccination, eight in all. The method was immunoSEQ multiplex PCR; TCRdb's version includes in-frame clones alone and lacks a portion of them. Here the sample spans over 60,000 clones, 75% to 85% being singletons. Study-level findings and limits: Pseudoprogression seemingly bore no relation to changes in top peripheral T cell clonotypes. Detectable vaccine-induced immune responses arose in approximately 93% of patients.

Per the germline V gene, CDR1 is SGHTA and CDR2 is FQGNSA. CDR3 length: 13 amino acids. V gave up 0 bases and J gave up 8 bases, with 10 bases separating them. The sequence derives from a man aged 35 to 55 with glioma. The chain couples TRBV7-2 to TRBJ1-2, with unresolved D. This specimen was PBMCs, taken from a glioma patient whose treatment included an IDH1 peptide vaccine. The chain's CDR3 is CASSLARVRGYTF. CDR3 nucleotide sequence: TGTGCCAGCAGCTTAGCGAGGGTTAGGGGCTACACCTTC.